One sample yielded the 29 T cell receptor beta chains listed below, sequenced in a study of Graves' ophthalmopathy and Graves' hyperthyroidism. Amplification from RNA transcripts yielded the TCR beta CDR3 regions. RT-PCR was first run with HTBI primers, then multiplex PCR in a second round. TCRdb itself ran the multiplex PCR reads through MiXCR, one entry per CDR3 protein. The sample lists 600,000 to 950,000 distinct CDR3 sequences, 40% occurring once. Sequencing used peripheral blood. The source of these receptors is an adult man with Graves' ophthalmopathy.

This clonotype was seen repeatedly, ten times or more. The chain carries TRBV29-1 and TRBJ2-7; maybe TRBD2 (5 bases). The CDR3 spans 12 residues. The V gene's germline CDR1 is SQVTM and CDR2 ANQGSEA. The germline V and J ends were trimmed by 4 bases and 7 bases, with 14 bases remaining between them. The CDR3 DNA reads as TGCAGCGTTGGGAATGGCCGCGGGGAGCAGTACTTC. Residues: CSVGNGRGEQYF.

There are a few counts of this clonotype. V is TRBV25-1 and J is TRBJ2-2; 10 positions agree with TRBD2. The CDR3 loop spans 14 amino acids. The V gene end was trimmed by 8 bases and the J gene end by 6 bases; junction bases not matched to a gene: 6. CDR1 is MGHDK and CDR2 is SYGVNS in the germline V gene. The CDR3 region has the DNA TGTGCCAGCGGGCTAGCGGGAGTGTCCGGGGAGCTGTTTTTT. It is translated as CASGLAGVSGELFF.

This clonotype was seen only a few times. The chain links TRBV9 to TRBJ2-7; the D gene is possibly TRBD2 (6 bases). Trimming removed 0 bases from V and 4 bases from J, with 11 bases in between. The CDR3 length is 14 residues. Germline assignment: CDR1 SGDLS and CDR2 YYNGEE. The CDR3 is CASSVAPGGYEQYF. For the CDR3, the DNA is TGTGCCAGCAGCGTAGCTCCCGGAGGGTACGAGCAGTACTTC.

The genes are TRBV7-9 and TRBJ2-2; 9 bases fit TRBD2. This CDR3 has 16 amino acids. Germline V CDR1 and CDR2: SEHNR, FQNEAQ (reference sequence). The trim removed 2 bases at V and 5 bases at J, leaving 6 bases unmatched. The CDR3 reads CASSLLAGGQTGELFF. CDR3 in DNA: TGTGCCAGCAGCTTACTTGCGGGGGGGCAGACCGGGGAGCTGTTTTTT.

Turning to this clonotype: At one end, the junction sequence differs from germline, possibly due to a read error. V gene TRBV10-3 combines with J gene TRBJ2-7, with TRBD1 identical over 7 bases. Germline V CDR1 and CDR2: ENHRY, SYGVKD. The CDR3 contains 15 residues. The CDR3 bases are TGTGCCAGCAGTCGTCCGGGACAGCACTCCTACGAGCAGTACTTC. Residues: CASSRPGQHSYEQYF.

The rearrangement uses TRBV7-2 and TRBJ1-3, with TRBD1 matching over 7 bases. CDR3 length: 15 amino acids. Germline lookup yields CDR1 SGHTA and CDR2 FQGNSA. The ends lost 5 bases at V and 2 bases at J; junction bases unmatched: 6. CDR3 nucleotide sequence: TGTGCCAGCAGCACATGGACAGGCACTGGAAACACCATATATTTT. Translated, it gives CASSTWTGTGNTIYF.

This clonotype was counted a single time. This chain joins TRBV2 and TRBJ2-7; 8 positions match TRBD1. V shed 6 bases and J 5 bases; nucleotides not matched to a gene: 12. From germline, CDR1 is SNHLY and CDR2 FYNNEI. CDR3 length: 15 amino acids. This CDR3 is CASSARGQVVDEQYF. The CDR3 coding sequence is TGTGCCAGCAGCGCACGGGGACAGGTTGTAGACGAGCAGTACTTC.

In this sample, this clonotype turned up a few times. The chain has TRBV19 and TRBJ1-2; 7 bases align to TRBD1. Trimming took 11 bases from V and 0 from J; bases not matched to a gene: 9. CDR1 and CDR2 from the germline V gene are LNHDA and SQIVND (reference sequence). The CDR3 covers 14 residues. DNA for the CDR3: TGTGCCTGGGCAAGAACAGGGGCTAACTATGGCTACACCTTC. The encoded protein is CAWARTGANYGYTF.

With regard to this clonotype: A junction end diverges from the germline sequence, so it may reflect a read error. The CDR3 coding sequence is TGTGCCGTCGGCGGGGGCGCATCATACGGGCAGTACTTC. Its translation is CAVGGGASYGQYF. This sequence joins TRBV10-3 and TRBJ2-7, with a weak D call TRBD2 (7 bases). Germline V CDR1 and CDR2: ENHRY, SYGVKD. The CDR3 is 13 amino acids.

The table lists this clonotype with a count of one. The chain has TRBV2 and TRBJ2-5; 11 bases are a match to TRBD2. Germline V gene lookup returns CDR1 SNHLY and CDR2 FYNNEI. The CDR3 loop spans 14 amino acids. The junction had 11 bases not matched to a gene; V was cut back by 11 bases and J by 6 bases. DNA for the CDR3: TGTGCCGTCCGGGTAGCGGGAGGGCCGAAGACCCAGTACTTC. Protein: CAVRVAGGPKTQYF.

This clonotype was recorded at least ten times. V and J are TRBV2 and TRBJ1-5; no clear D gene. The CDR3 covers 12 residues. V was cut by 6 bases and J by 3 bases, with 6 bases left in between. CDR1 is SNHLY, CDR2 FYNNEI, per germline. The DNA for the CDR3 is TGTGCCAGCAGAGGGAACAATCAGCCCCAGCATTTT. It is translated as CASRGNNQPQHF.

A remark on this clonotype: A much larger clone differs by one base, so this may be a read error. The chain couples TRBV25-1 to TRBJ2-7; D call uncertain. This CDR3 has 14 residues. CDR1 is MGHDK, CDR2 SYGVNS, per germline. The CDR3 protein is CASSDIRASYEQHF. DNA of the CDR3: TGTGCCAGCAGTGATATAAGAGCCTCCTACGAGCAGCACTTC.

This clonotype came up many times. The chain uses TRBV20-1 and TRBJ1-5; D call uncertain. The V and J ends lost 0 bases and 1 base respectively, with 13 bases between them. This CDR3 spans 16 amino acids. The germline V gene encodes CDR1 DFQATT and CDR2 SNEGSKA (reference sequence). The CDR3 region has the DNA TGCAGTGCTAGAGATGCGGGCAGAAAGAGCAATCAGCCCCAGCATTTT. Translated: CSARDAGRKSNQPQHF.

This rearrangement joins TRBV20-1 to TRBJ1-1, with unresolved D. The germline V gene has CDR1 DFQATT and CDR2 SNEGSKA (reference sequence). The CDR3 runs 16 residues. V was cut by 1 base and J by 5 bases, with 20 bases left in between. In DNA, the CDR3 is TGCAGTGCTAGAGGTTGGGATAGGGCAGTGAGGACTGAAGCTTTCTTT. Encoded protein: CSARGWDRAVRTEAFF.

This rearrangement joins TRBV7-2 to TRBJ1-3, with unresolved D. V was trimmed by 2 bases and J by 0 bases, leaving 14 bases between them. CDR1 and CDR2 from the germline V gene are SGHTA and FQGNSA. The CDR3 covers 17 residues. The CDR3 is CASSLFAEDHSGNTIYF. The CDR3 DNA sequence: TGTGCCAGCAGCTTATTTGCGGAAGACCACTCTGGAAACACCATATATTTT.

With regard to this clonotype: An end of the junction does not agree with germline; a read error may underlie this. This chain links TRBV6-6 with TRBJ2-6, with D maybe TRBD1 (6 bases). This CDR3 is 16 amino acids long. Germline V gives CDR1 MNHNY, CDR2 SVGAGI (reference sequence). CDR3 in amino acids: CAGSYVTGSGANVLTF. The CDR3, as DNA: TGTGCCGGCAGTTACGTCACAGGGTCTGGGGCCAACGTCCTGACTTTC.

The chain joins TRBV24-1 to TRBJ2-3; unclear D gene. The germline V gene has CDR1 KGHDR and CDR2 SFDVKD. CDR3 size: 16 residues. V was trimmed by 3 bases and J by 4 bases, leaving 16 bases between them. CDR3 sequence: CATSDPEGIGADTQYF. CDR3 coding DNA: TGTGCCACCAGTGATCCCGAAGGGATCGGTGCAGATACGCAGTATTTT.

Ten or more counts support this clonotype. The J gene is TRBJ1-1, the V gene TRBV12-3 or TRBV12-4; 7 bases match TRBD1. The CDR3 runs to 13 residues. The V gene end was trimmed by 4 bases and the J gene end by 8 bases; junction bases not matched to a gene: 7. The CDR3 DNA is TGTGCCAGCAGTTCGACAGGGCTAGTAGAAGCTTTCTTT. It encodes CASSSTGLVEAFF.

Note on this clonotype: A much larger clone lies a single base off, so this may be a read error. V is TRBV2 and J is TRBJ2-6; unclear D gene. The germline CDR1 and CDR2 sequences are SNHLY and FYNNEI. The length of the CDR3 is 16 residues. This CDR3 reads CTSSERARSGANVLTF. The CDR3 region has the DNA TGTACCAGCAGTGAAAGGGCCCGCTCTGGGGCCAACGTCCTGACTTTC.

This chain connects TRBV25-1 to TRBJ1-2; D call uncertain. The CDR3 has 11 amino acids. Germline values: CDR1 MGHDK, CDR2 SYGVNS. V was cut by 8 bases and J by 4 bases, with 8 bases left in between. The CDR3 loop reads CASPKSYGYTF. The DNA for the CDR3 is TGTGCCAGCCCAAAATCCTATGGCTACACCTTC.

This clonotype was seen a few times. J is TRBJ2-5 and V is TRBV15; 12 bases match TRBD1. The CDR3 is made up of 18 amino acids. Germline lookup yields CDR1 LNHNV and CDR2 YYDKDF (reference sequence). V gave up 4 bases and J gave up 3 bases; unmatched junction bases: 12. CDR3 sequence: CATSKRDRGRGREETQYF. The CDR3 DNA sequence: TGTGCCACCAGCAAGAGGGACAGGGGGCGGGGGAGGGAAGAGACCCAGTACTTC. The whole variable domain, remainder taken from reference TRBV15 and TRBJ2-5, is DAMVIQNPRYQVTQFGKPVTLSCSQTLNHNVMYWYQQKSSQAPKLLFHYYDKDFNNEADTPDNFQSRRPNTSFCFLDIRSPGLGDTAMYLCATSKRDRGRGREETQYFGPGTRLLVL.

As concerns this clonotype: The conserved phenylalanine or tryptophan is not found at the CDR3 terminus, so this likely reflects a read error. The V gene is TRBV11-2, the J gene TRBJ2-5, with D tentatively TRBD1 (5 bases). The germline CDR1 and CDR2 sequences are SGHAT and FQNNGV. This CDR3 has 16 amino acids. V lost 2 bases and J lost 1, with 14 bases in between. The CDR3 nucleotides read TGTGCCAGCAGCTTAAGGGCAGGGATGGGCCAAGAGACCCAGTACCTC. Amino acid sequence: CASSLRAGMGQETQYL.

The V and J genes are TRBV7-9 and TRBJ2-6; no clear D. CDR1 and CDR2 (germline): SEHNR, FQNEAQ (reference sequence). CDR3 size: 14 residues. V lost 5 bases and J 4 bases, leaving 9 bases between the germline ends. CDR3 region: CASSPALGANVLTF. The CDR3 bases are TGTGCCAGCAGCCCTGCTCTAGGGGCCAACGTCCTGACTTTC.

Many counts were recorded for this clonotype. The chain is built from TRBV12-3 or TRBV12-4 and TRBJ1-4; no clear D gene. CDR3 length: 15 amino acids. V was pared by 5 bases and J by 8 bases, with 18 bases between. In DNA form, the CDR3 reads TGTGCCAGCAGTCCCACCGGCGTATCCAGGGAAAAACTGTTTTTT. Translation: CASSPTGVSREKLFF.

This clonotype showed up many times. V usage is TRBV7-9 and J usage is TRBJ2-5; TRBD1 matches at 7 bases. After removal of 9 bases from V and 5 bases from J, the junction contained 9 bases not matched to a gene. Germline lookup yields CDR1 SEHNR and CDR2 FQNEAQ (reference sequence). The CDR3 sequence is 13 residues long. The CDR3 DNA follows: TGTGCCAGTGGGACAGCGGTGTTGGAGACCCAGTACTTC. Amino acid sequence: CASGTAVLETQYF.

This clonotype was seen ten or more times. V is TRBV12-3 or TRBV12-4 and J is TRBJ2-5; 10 bases match TRBD1. The length of the CDR3 is 14 residues. The J segment lost 5 bases and the V segment lost 6 bases, leaving 6 bases of the junction unmatched. The CDR3 coding sequence is TGTGCCAGCAGCCCCCGGGGACAGGGGGAGACCCAGTACTTC. Translation gives CASSPRGQGETQYF.

The chain recombines TRBV25-1 with TRBJ2-7; the D is unclear. The germline V gene has CDR1 MGHDK and CDR2 SYGVNS. V dropped 5 bases and J dropped 5 bases, with 13 bases sitting between them. This CDR3 comprises 13 residues. The CDR3 loop is CASSQLSRHEQYF. The CDR3 coding sequence is TGTGCCAGCAGTCAGTTGAGTAGGCACGAGCAGTACTTC.

The CDR3 loop reads CASSYSGVDTEAFF. Here the CDR3 DNA reads TGTGCCAGCAGTTACTCTGGGGTCGACACTGAAGCTTTCTTT. This chain connects TRBV6-5 to TRBJ1-1; no definite D call. Trimming cost V 0 bases and J 3 bases, with 8 bases left between them. The CDR3 loop spans 14 amino acids. CDR1 and CDR2 (germline): MNHEY, SVGAGI.

This clonotype was detected only a few times. The chain is built from TRBV9 and TRBJ2-7, with D perhaps assigned TRBD1 or TRBD2 (5 bases each). This CDR3 is 15 amino acids long. V lost 0 bases, J lost 3 bases, and 13 bases lay in between. From germline, CDR1 is SGDLS and CDR2 YYNGEE. The CDR3 nucleotides are TGTGCCAGCAGCGTAGAGCAGGGACCCTACTACGAGCAGTACTTC. It specifies CASSVEQGPYYEQYF.